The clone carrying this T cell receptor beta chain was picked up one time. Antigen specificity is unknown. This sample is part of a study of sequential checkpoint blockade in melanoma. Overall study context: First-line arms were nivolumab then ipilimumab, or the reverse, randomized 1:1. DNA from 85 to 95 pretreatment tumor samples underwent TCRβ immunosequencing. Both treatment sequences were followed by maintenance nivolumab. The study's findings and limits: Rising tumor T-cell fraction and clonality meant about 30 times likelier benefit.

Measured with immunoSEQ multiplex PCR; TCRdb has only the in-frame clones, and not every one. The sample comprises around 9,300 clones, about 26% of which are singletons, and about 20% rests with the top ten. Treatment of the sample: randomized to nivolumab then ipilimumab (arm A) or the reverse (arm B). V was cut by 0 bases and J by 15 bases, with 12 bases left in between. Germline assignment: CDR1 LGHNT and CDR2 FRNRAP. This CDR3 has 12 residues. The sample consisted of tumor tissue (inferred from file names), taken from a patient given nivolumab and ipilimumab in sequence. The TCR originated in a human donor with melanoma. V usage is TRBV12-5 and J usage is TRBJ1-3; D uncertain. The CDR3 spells CASGLVSGWRYF. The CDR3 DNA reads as TGTGCTAGTGGTTTGGTATCGGGATGGCGATATTTT.